This entry features one T cell receptor (beta chain) sequence. The length of the CDR3 is 15 residues. V was pared by 2 bases and J by 1 base, with 11 bases between. In germline, CDR1 is MNHEY, CDR2 SVGAGI. This specimen belongs to a study of technical replicates of blood from a few donors. This table comes from immunoSEQ multiplex PCR, and its TCRdb copy is limited to in-frame clones, with some not included. This table has about 88,000 clones, approximately 94% appearing once. Source material: T cells isolated from PBMCs. This sequence joins TRBV6-5 and TRBJ1-1; D remains ambiguous. This sequence was found in a human donor in good health. CDR3 residues: CASSYESGKNTEAFF. DNA for the CDR3: TGTGCCAGCAGTTACGAGTCGGGGAAGAACACTGAAGCTTTCTTT.